This T cell receptor beta chain was sequenced for a study of T-cell reconstitution after alpha-beta-depleted transplantation in children. This CDR3 is built from 16 residues. Germline CDR1 is SGDLS and CDR2 is YYNGEE. V shed 0 bases, J shed 10 bases, and the junction held 7 bases outside the gene matches. Unique molecular identifiers were used in preparing the TCRbeta library. TCRdb analysed the PCR reads with MiXCR anew, one entry per CDR3 protein. The sample yields 25,000 to 35,000 distinct CDR3 sequences, around 7% seen once. This clonotype came up many times. Its antigen is unidentified. Whole-study findings and limits: About two months after transplant, alpha-beta T cells reportedly came from several hundred expanded graft clones.

The material sequenced was peripheral blood, taken 60 days after TCRalphabeta/CD19-depleted stem cell transplant. The receptor was isolated from a child under two years old who had a stem cell transplant for acute myeloid leukemia, so the T cells may come from the graft donor. The chain recombines TRBV9 with TRBJ2-1; 13 positions agree with TRBD2. CDR3 residues: CASSVETSGRAREQFF. CDR3 nucleotide sequence: TGTGCCAGCAGCGTAGAAACTAGCGGGAGGGCCCGGGAGCAGTTCTTC.